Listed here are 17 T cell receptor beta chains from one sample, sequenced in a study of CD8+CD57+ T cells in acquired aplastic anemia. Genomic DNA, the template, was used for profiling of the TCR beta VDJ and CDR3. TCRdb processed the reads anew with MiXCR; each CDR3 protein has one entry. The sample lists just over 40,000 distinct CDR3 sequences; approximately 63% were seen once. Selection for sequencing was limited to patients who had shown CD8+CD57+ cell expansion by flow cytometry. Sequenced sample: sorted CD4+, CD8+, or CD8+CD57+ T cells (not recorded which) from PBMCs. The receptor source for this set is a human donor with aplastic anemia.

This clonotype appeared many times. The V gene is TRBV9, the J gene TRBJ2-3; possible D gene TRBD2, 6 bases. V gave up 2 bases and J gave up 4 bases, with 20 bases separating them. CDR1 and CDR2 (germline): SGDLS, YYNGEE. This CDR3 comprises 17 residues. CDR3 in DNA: TGTGCCAGCAGCGTCGAGGCGGGGACGGCTTGGTCAGATACGCAGTATTTT. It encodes CASSVEAGTAWSDTQYF.

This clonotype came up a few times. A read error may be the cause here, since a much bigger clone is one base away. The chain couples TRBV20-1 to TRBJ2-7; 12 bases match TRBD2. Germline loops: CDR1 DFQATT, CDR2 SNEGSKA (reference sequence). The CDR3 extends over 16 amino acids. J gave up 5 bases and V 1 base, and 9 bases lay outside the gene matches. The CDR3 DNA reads TGCAGTGCTAGAGTCCGTACTAGCGGGGGGTTCGACGAGCAGTACTTC. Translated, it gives CSARVRTSGGFDEQYF.

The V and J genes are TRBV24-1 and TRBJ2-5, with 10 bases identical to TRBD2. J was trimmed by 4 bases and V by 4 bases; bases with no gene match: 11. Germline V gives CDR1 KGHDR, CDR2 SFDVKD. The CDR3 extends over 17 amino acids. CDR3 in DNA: TGTGCCACCAGTGAGCAAGCGGGGGGGCTTTCTGGAGAGACCCAGTACTTC. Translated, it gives CATSEQAGGLSGETQYF.

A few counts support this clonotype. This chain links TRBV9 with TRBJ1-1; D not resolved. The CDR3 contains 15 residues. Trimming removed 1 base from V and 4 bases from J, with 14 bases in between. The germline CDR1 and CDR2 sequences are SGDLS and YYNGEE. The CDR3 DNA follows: TGTGCCAGCAGCGTAATCCCGGGTCCGGGCACTGAAGCTTTCTTT. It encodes CASSVIPGPGTEAFF.

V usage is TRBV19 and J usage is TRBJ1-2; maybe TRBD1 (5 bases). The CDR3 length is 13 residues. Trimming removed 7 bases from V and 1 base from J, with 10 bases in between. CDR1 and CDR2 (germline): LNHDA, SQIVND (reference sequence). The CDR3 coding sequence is TGTGCCAGTACCTCTGACAGTAACTATGGCTACACCTTC. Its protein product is CASTSDSNYGYTF.

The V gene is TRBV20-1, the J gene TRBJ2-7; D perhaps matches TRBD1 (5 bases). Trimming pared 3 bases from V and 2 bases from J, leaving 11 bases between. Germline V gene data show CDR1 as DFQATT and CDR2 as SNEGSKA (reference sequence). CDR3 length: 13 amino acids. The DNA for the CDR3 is TGCAGTGCTAGCCAGACAGTAGCCTACGAGCAGTACTTC. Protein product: CSASQTVAYEQYF.

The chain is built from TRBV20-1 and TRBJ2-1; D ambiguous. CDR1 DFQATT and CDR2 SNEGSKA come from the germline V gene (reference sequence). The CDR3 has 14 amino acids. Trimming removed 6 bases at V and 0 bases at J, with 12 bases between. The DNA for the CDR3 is TGCAGTGCAGAAAGGGATAGCTCCTACAATGAGCAGTTCTTC. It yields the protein CSAERDSSYNEQFF.

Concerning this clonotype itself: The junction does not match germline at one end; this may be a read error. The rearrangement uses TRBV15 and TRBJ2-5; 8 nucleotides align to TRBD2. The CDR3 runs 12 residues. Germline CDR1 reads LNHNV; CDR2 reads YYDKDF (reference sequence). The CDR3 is CATGGVQETQYF. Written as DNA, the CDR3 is TGCGCCACCGGGGGGGTCCAAGAGACCCAGTACTTC.

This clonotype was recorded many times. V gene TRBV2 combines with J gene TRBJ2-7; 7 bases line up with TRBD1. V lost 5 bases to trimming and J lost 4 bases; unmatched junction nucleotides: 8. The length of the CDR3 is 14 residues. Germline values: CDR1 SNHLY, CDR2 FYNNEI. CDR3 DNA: TGTGCCAGCAGTCCGACGACAGGGAGTTACGAGCAGTACTTC. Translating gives CASSPTTGSYEQYF.

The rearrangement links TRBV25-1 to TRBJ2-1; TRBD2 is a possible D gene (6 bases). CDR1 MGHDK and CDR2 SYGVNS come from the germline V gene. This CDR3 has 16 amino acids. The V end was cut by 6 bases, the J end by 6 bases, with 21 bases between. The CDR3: CASSPPVARGANEQFF. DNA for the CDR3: TGTGCCAGCAGCCCCCCAGTCGCGCGGGGTGCCAATGAGCAGTTCTTC.

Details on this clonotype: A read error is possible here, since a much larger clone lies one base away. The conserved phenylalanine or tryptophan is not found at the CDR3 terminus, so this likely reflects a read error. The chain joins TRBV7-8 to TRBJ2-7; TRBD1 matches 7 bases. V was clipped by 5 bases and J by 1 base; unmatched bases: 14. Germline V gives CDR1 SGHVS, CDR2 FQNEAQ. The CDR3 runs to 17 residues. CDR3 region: CASSTPRTGKESYEQYL. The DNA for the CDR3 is TGTGCCAGCAGCACCCCCCGGACAGGAAAGGAGTCCTACGAGCAGTACCTC.

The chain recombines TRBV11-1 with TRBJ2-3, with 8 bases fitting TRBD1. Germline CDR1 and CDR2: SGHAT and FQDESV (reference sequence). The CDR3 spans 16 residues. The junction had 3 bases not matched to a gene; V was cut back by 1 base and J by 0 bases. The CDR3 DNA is TGTGCCAGCAGCTTAGGGGGGGACAGGAGCACAGATACGCAGTATTTT. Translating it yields CASSLGGDRSTDTQYF.

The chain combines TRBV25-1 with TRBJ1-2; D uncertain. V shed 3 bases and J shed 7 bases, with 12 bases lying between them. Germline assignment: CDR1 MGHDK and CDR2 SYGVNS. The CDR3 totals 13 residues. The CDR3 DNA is TGTGCCAGCAGTGATCTGGAGTCGCGTGGCTACACCTTC. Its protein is CASSDLESRGYTF.

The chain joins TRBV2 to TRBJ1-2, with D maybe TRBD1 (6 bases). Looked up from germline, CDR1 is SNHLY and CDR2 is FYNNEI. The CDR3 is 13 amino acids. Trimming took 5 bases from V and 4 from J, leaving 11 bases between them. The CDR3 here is CASSPGQIYGYTF. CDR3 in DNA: TGTGCCAGCAGTCCTGGACAGATCTATGGCTACACCTTC. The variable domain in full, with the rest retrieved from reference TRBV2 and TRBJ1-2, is EPEVTQTPSHQVTQMGQEVILRCVPISNHLYFYWYRQILGQKVEFLVSFYNNEISEKSEIFDDQFSVERPDGSNFTLKIRSTKLEDSAMYFCASSPGQIYGYTFGSGTRLTVV.

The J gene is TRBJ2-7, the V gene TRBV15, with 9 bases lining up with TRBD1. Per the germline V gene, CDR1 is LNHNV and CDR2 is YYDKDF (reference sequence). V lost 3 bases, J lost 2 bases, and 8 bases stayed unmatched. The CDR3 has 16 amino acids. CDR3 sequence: CATSSEPGQGAYEQYF. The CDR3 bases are TGTGCCACCAGCAGTGAACCGGGACAGGGTGCCTACGAGCAGTACTTC.

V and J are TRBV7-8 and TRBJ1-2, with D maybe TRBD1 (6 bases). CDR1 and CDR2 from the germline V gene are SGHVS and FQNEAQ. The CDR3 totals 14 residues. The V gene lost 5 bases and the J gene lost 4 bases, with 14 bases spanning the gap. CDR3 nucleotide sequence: TGTGCCAGCAGCGCACAGGGATGGGGCTATGGCTACACCTTC. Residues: CASSAQGWGYGYTF.

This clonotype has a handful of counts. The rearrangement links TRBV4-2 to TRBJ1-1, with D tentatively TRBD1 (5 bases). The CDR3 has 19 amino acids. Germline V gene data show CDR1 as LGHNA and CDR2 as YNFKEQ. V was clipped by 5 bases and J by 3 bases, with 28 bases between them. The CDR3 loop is CASSVDSLGPLGGHTEAFF. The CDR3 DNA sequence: TGTGCCAGCAGCGTTGACAGCTTAGGGCCCCTAGGTGGACACACTGAAGCTTTCTTT.